The next 7 T cell receptor beta chains were all read from a single sample in a study of T cell changes during pregnancy in multiple sclerosis. Clones were read by immunoSEQ multiplex PCR, and TCRdb kept only the in-frame ones, dropping some. Of 45,000 to 50,000 clones listed, roughly 92% were seen once; the top ten hold 0.3% to 0.4%. Sequenced here: CD4+ T cells from peripheral blood mononuclear cells, sampled in the second trimester of pregnancy. Receptors were obtained from a female donor in good health, enrolled as a control in a pregnancy study.

The chain employs TRBV6-6 and TRBJ1-4, with TRBD1 as a possible D gene (5 bases). V was clipped by 6 bases and J by 7 bases, with 18 bases between them. Germline lookup yields CDR1 MNHNY and CDR2 SVGAGI (reference sequence). The CDR3 length is 15 residues. CDR3 DNA: TGTGCCAGCAGAGAAGGAAGGGGAGGAGTTGAAAAACTGTTTTTT. Its translation: CASREGRGGVEKLFF.

The V gene is TRBV7-3, the J gene TRBJ2-3, with D possibly matching TRBD1 (5 bases). This CDR3 has 13 amino acids. V was cut by 6 bases and J by 3 bases, with 10 bases left in between. Germline V gene lookup returns CDR1 SGHTA and CDR2 FQGTGA. CDR3 nucleotide sequence: TGTGCCAGCAGTAAACAGGTTACAGATACGCAGTATTTT. Residues: CASSKQVTDTQYF.

This sequence joins TRBV19 and TRBJ1-5; TRBD1 matches at 7 bases. The CDR3 has 15 residues. The germline CDR1 and CDR2 sequences are LNHDA and SQIVND (reference sequence). V lost 5 bases, J lost 1 base, and 5 bases stayed unmatched. This chain's CDR3 is CASSSTGMSNQPQHF. CDR3 nucleotide sequence: TGTGCCAGTAGTTCGACAGGGATGAGCAATCAGCCCCAGCATTTT.

J is TRBJ1-2 and V is TRBV10-3; 9 nucleotides agree with TRBD1. CDR1 is ENHRY, CDR2 SYGVKD, per germline. CDR3 length equals 13 residues. The V and J ends lost 8 bases and 7 bases, in that order; junction bases with no gene match: 8. The CDR3 region has the DNA TGTGCCATCGATCCCGGGACAGGGATTGGCTACACCTTC. As protein: CAIDPGTGIGYTF.

The chain has TRBV7-2 and TRBJ1-6; 8 bases are shared with TRBD1. The CDR3 runs 17 residues. Looked up from germline, CDR1 is SGHTA and CDR2 is FQGNSA. Germline trimming cut 5 bases from V and 3 bases from J; bases unmatched to any gene: 9. The CDR3 reads CASSQGRDRNYNSPLHF. In DNA, the CDR3 is TGTGCCAGCAGCCAGGGCCGGGACAGGAACTATAATTCACCCCTCCACTTT.

This chain links TRBV7-9 with TRBJ1-4; D perhaps matches TRBD1 (6 bases). This CDR3 has 15 amino acids. The ends were cut back, 0 bases at V and 8 bases at J, with 13 bases in the middle. CDR1 SEHNR and CDR2 FQNEAQ come from the germline V gene (reference sequence). The CDR3 sequence: CASSLAYRVGEKLFF. In DNA, the CDR3 is TGTGCCAGCAGCTTAGCCTACAGGGTAGGAGAAAAACTGTTTTTT. Supplemented by reference TRBV7-9 and TRBJ1-4, the full variable domain reads DTGVSQNPRHKITKRGQNVTFRCDPISEHNRLYWYRQTLGQGPEFLTYFQNEAQLEKSRLLSDRFSAERPKGSFSTLEIQRTEQGDSAMYLCASSLAYRVGEKLFFGSGTQLSVL.

V usage is TRBV19 and J usage is TRBJ1-1; TRBD1 aligns across 8 bases. Germline lookup yields CDR1 LNHDA and CDR2 SQIVND (reference sequence). The CDR3 runs 16 residues. V dropped 3 bases and J dropped 2; count of bases not matched to a gene: 8. The chain's CDR3 is CASSMRRDRTNTEAFF. The CDR3 DNA sequence: TGTGCCAGTAGTATGAGGCGGGACAGGACCAACACTGAAGCTTTCTTT.